The clone carrying this TCR beta chain was seen only once. Per the original data handling: Reference gene primer amplification yielded estimated nucleated cell counts. Sequencing was performed with immunoSEQ multiplex PCR; in TCRdb, only in-frame clones are kept and a portion is missing. That table furnishes V, J and clone size, whereas the DNA furnished D and trimming. Of about 200,000 clones listed, less than 85% are singletons. This entry is derived from a study of blood T cell repertoires in COVID-19. Study as a whole: Samples came from the United States, Italy and Spain, spanning acute and convalescent COVID-19. The analysed material was cDNA or gDNA that came from T cells, B-cell-depleted T cells, or PBMCs.

The TCR sequence derives from a woman aged 70-85 years with acute or convalescent COVID-19. The sequenced sample consisted of peripheral blood.

CDR3: CASSISPTVTYNEQFF. Written as DNA, the CDR3 is TGTGCCAGTAGTATATCCCCCACAGTTACCTACAATGAGCAGTTCTTC. The V gene is TRBV19, the J gene TRBJ2-1; D remains unclear. The germline CDR1 and CDR2 sequences are LNHDA and SQIVND (reference sequence). V was cut by 2 bases and J by 2 bases, with 13 bases left in between. The CDR3 spans 16 residues.